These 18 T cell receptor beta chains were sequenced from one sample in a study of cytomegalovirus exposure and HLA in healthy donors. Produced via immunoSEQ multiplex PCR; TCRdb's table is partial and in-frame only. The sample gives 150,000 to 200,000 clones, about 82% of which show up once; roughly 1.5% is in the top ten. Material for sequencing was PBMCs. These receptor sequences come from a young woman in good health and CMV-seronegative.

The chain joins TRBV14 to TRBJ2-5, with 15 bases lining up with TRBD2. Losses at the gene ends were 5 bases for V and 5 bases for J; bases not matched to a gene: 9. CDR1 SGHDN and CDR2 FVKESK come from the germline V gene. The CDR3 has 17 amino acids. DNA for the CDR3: TGTGCCAGCAGCGGACGGACTAGCGGGAGGGCCGTTGAGACCCAGTACTTC. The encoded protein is CASSGRTSGRAVETQYF.

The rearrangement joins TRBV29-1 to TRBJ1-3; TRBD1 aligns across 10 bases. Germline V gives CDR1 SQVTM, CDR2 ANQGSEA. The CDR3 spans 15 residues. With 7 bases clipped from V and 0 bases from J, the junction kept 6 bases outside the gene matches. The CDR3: CSATTGGTSGNTIYF. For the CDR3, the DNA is TGCAGCGCCACGACAGGGGGCACCTCTGGAAACACCATATATTTT.

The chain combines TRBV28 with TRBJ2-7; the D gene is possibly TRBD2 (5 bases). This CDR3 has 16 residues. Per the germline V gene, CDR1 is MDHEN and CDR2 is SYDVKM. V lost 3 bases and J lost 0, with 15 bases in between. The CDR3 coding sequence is TGTGCCAGCAGTTTGGAGGTGGGCAGGAGCTCCTACGAGCAGTACTTC. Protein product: CASSLEVGRSSYEQYF.

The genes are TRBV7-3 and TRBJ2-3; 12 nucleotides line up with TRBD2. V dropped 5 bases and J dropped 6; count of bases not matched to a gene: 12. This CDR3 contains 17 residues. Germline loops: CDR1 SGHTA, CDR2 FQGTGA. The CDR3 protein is CASSPRPSGGVTDTQYF. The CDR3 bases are TGTGCCAGCAGCCCTAGACCTAGCGGGGGGGTAACGGATACGCAGTATTTT.

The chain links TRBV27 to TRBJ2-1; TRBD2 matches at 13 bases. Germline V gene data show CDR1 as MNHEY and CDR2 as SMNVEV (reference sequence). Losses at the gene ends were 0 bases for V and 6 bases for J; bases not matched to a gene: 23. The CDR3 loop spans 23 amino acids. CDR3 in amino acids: CASSLSHWVRLAGGIPIRNEQFF. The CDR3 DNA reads TGTGCCAGCAGTTTATCGCACTGGGTAAGACTAGCGGGAGGTATCCCAATCCGCAATGAGCAGTTCTTC.

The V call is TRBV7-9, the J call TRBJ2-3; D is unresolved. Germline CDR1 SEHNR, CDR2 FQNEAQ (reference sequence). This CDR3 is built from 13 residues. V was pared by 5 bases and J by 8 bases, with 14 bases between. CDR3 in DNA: TGTGCCAGCAGCCCGAGCAAATTCGCTACGCAGTATTTT. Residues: CASSPSKFATQYF.

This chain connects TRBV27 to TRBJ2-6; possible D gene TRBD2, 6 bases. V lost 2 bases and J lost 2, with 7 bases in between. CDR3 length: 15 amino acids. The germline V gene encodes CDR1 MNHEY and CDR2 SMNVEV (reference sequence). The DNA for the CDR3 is TGTGCCAGCAGTTTAGCGGGACCTGGGGCCAACGTCCTGACTTTC. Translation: CASSLAGPGANVLTF. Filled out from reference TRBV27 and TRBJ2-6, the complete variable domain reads EAQVTQNPRYLITVTGKKLTVTCSQNMNHEYMSWYRQDPGLGLRQIYYSMNVEVTDKGDVPEGYKVSRKEKRNFPLILESPSPNQTSLYFCASSLAGPGANVLTFGAGSRLTVL.

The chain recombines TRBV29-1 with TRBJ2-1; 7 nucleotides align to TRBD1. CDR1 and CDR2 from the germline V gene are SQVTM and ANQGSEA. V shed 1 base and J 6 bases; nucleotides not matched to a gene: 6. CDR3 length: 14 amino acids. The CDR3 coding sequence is TGCAGCGTTGAAGGGGACAGAGCAGGCAATGAGCAGTTCTTC. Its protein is CSVEGDRAGNEQFF.

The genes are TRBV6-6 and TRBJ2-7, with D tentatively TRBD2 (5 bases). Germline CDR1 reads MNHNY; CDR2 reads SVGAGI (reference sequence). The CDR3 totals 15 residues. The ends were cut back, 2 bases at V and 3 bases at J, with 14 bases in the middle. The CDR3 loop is CASSYRRGISYEQYF. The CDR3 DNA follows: TGTGCCAGCAGTTACCGGAGAGGGATAAGCTACGAGCAGTACTTC.

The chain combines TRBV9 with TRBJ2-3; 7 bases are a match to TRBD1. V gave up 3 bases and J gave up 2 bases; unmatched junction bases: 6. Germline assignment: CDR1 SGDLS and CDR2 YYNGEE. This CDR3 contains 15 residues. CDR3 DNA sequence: TGTGCCAGCAGCGCAGTACAGGGGATCACAGATACGCAGTATTTT. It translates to CASSAVQGITDTQYF.

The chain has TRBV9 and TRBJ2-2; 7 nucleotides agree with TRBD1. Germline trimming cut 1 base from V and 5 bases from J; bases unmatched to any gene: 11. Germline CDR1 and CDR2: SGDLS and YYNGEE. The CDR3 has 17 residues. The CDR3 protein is CASSVLTGKPWTGELFF. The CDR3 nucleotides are TGTGCCAGCAGCGTACTGACAGGGAAGCCGTGGACCGGGGAGCTGTTTTTT. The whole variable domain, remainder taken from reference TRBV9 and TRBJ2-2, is DSGVTQTPKHLITATGQRVTLRCSPRSGDLSVYWYQQSLDQGLQFLIQYYNGEERAKGNILERFSAQQFPDLHSELNLSSLELGDSALYFCASSVLTGKPWTGELFFGEGSRLTVL.

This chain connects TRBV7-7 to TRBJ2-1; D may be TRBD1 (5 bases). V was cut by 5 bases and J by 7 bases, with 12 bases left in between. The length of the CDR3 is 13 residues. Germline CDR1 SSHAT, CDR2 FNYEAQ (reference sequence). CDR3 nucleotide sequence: TGTGCCAGCAGCCGGACACAAACGAATGAGCAGTTCTTC. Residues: CASSRTQTNEQFF.

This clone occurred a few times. The CDR3: CASSPTPLDTQYF. CDR3 nucleotide sequence: TGTGCCAGCAGCCCGACACCCCTAGATACGCAGTATTTT. The chain has TRBV7-3 and TRBJ2-3; no reliable D call. V was cut by 5 bases and J by 5 bases, with 11 bases left in between. Germline V gene lookup returns CDR1 SGHTA and CDR2 FQGTGA. The CDR3 contains 13 residues.

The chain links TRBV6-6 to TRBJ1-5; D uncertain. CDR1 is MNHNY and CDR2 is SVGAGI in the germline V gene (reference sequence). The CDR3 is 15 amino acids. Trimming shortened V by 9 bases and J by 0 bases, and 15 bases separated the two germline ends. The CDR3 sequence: CASSPLVDSNQPQHF. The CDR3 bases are TGTGCCAGTAGCCCTCTGGTGGATAGCAATCAGCCCCAGCATTTT.

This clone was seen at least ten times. CDR3 in DNA: TGTGCCAGCAGCTCCGACCCCGGGGTCTACAATGAGCAGTTCTTC. Translated: CASSSDPGVYNEQFF. V usage is TRBV5-4 and J usage is TRBJ2-1; maybe TRBD2 (5 bases). The V end lost 3 bases, the J end lost 3 bases, and 13 bases lay between the germline ends. This CDR3 contains 15 residues. Per the germline V gene, CDR1 is SGHNT and CDR2 is YYREEE (reference sequence).

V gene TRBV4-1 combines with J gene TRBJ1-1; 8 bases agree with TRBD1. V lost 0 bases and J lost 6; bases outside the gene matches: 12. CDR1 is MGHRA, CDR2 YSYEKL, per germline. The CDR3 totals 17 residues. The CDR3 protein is CASSQDLGRGQFAEAFF. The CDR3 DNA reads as TGCGCCAGCAGCCAAGATCTGGGCAGGGGGCAATTTGCTGAAGCTTTCTTT.

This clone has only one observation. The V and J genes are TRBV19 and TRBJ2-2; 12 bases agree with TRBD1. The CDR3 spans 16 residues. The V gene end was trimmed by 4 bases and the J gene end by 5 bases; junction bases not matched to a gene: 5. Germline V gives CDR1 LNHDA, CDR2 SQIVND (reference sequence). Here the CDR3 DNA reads TGTGCCAGTAGTAGGGGGACAGGGGGCAATACCGGGGAGCTGTTTTTT. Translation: CASSRGTGGNTGELFF.

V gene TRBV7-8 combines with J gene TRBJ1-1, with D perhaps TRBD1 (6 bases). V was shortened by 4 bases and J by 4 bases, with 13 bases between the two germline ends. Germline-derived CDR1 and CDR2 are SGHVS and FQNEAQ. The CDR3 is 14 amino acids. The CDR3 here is CASSSPGEGTEAFF. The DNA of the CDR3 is TGTGCCAGCAGCTCACCAGGGGAGGGCACTGAAGCTTTCTTT.